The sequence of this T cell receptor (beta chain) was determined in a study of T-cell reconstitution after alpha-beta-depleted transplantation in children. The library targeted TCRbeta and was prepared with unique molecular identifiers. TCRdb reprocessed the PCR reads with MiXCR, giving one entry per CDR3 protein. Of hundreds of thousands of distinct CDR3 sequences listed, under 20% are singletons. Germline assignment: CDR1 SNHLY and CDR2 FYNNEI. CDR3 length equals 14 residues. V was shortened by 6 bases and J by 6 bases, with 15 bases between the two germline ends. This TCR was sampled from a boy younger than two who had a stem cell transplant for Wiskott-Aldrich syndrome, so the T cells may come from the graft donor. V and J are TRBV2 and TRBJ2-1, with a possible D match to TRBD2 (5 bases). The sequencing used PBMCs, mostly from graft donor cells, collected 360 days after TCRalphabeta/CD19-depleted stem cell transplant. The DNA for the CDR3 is TGTGCCAGCAGGGGAGACAAGAGGATCAATGAGCAGTTCTTC. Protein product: CASRGDKRINEQFF.